The 13 T cell receptor beta chains in this list originate from one sample, sequenced in a study of PD-L1 blockade in urothelial cancer. Clones were read by immunoSEQ multiplex PCR, and TCRdb kept only the in-frame ones, dropping some. In the table there are more than 20,000 clones, around 88% of which are singletons. This material consisted of PBMCs, taken around atezolizumab (anti-PD-L1) treatment. The receptors were gathered from a man in his forties or fifties with urothelial cancer.

This chain links TRBV7-8 with TRBJ1-2; TRBD1 is a possible D gene (6 bases). The CDR3 totals 14 residues. Germline CDR1 and CDR2: SGHVS and FQNEAQ. The germline V and J ends were trimmed by 1 base and 7 bases, with 13 bases remaining between them. The DNA of the CDR3 is TGTGCCAGCAGCTTAGGTTTGGGGGGGCCTGGCTACACCTTC. Translation gives CASSLGLGGPGYTF.

The chain recombines TRBV11-2 with TRBJ1-5; TRBD1 might be the D (5 bases). The CDR3 is 13 residues long. Trimming pared 4 bases from V and 9 bases from J, leaving 13 bases between. Per germline, CDR1 SGHAT and CDR2 FQNNGV. Here the CDR3 DNA reads TGTGCCAGCAGCTGGGGCGAACGGAGGCCCCAGCATTTT. Protein: CASSWGERRPQHF.

The chain combines TRBV7-2 with TRBJ2-1; 7 bases agree with TRBD2. The CDR3 length is 14 residues. Germline assignment: CDR1 SGHTA and CDR2 FQGNSA. V dropped 3 bases and J dropped 9; count of bases not matched to a gene: 8. The CDR3 nucleotides read TGTGCCAGCAGCTTCTACCGGAGCGGGACTGAGCAGTTCTTC. Amino acid sequence: CASSFYRSGTEQFF. Full variable domain (rest looked up from reference TRBV7-2 and TRBJ2-1): GAGVSQSPSNKVTEKGKDVELRCDPISGHTALYWYRQSLGQGLEFLIYFQGNSAPDKSGLPSDRFSAERTGGSVSTLTIQRTQQEDSAVYLCASSFYRSGTEQFFGPGTRLTVL.

This clone was found once. The chain carries TRBV11-2 and TRBJ2-3; D is possibly TRBD1 (5 bases). The CDR3 has 16 residues. Germline V CDR1 and CDR2: SGHAT, FQNNGV. V lost 3 bases, J lost 0 bases, and 13 bases lay in between. CDR3: CASSFGAPTSTDTQYF. The CDR3 DNA reads TGTGCCAGCAGCTTTGGGGCGCCCACTAGCACAGATACGCAGTATTTT. Complete variable domain (other parts from reference TRBV11-2 and TRBJ2-3): EAGVAQSPRYKIIEKRQSVAFWCNPISGHATLYWYQQILGQGPKLLIQFQNNGVVDDSQLPKDRFSAERLKGVDSTLKIQPAKLEDSAVYLCASSFGAPTSTDTQYFGPGTRLTVL.

This clone has a single count. This chain uses TRBV7-3 with TRBJ2-1; a possible D gene is TRBD1 (6 bases). V was pared by 4 bases and J by 0 bases, with 10 bases between. Per the germline V gene, CDR1 is SGHTA and CDR2 is FQGTGA. This CDR3 region has 15 residues. The CDR3 coding sequence is TGTGCCAGCAGCTCCACAGGGAACTCCTACAATGAGCAGTTCTTC. This encodes CASSSTGNSYNEQFF.

The chain has TRBV5-1 and TRBJ2-5, with a weak D call TRBD2 (6 bases). The CDR3 consists of 13 residues. Trimming left V 5 bases short and J 5 bases short, with 13 bases between. Germline V gene data show CDR1 as SGHRS and CDR2 as YFSETQ. The CDR3 DNA reads TGCGCCAGCAGACGGGAGTCGTTGGAGACCCAGTACTTC. The encoded protein is CASRRESLETQYF. The full variable domain, rest sourced from reference TRBV5-1 and TRBJ2-5, is KAGVTQTPRYLIKTRGQQVTLSCSPISGHRSVSWYQQTPGQGLQFLFEYFSETQRNKGNFPGRFSGRQFSNSRSEMNVSTLELGDSALYLCASRRESLETQYFGPGTRLLVL.

This clone came up a few times. V gene TRBV7-2 combines with J gene TRBJ1-6; 7 positions agree with TRBD1. The CDR3 spans 15 residues. The ends lost 5 bases at V and 4 bases at J; junction bases unmatched: 5. CDR1 is SGHTA, CDR2 FQGNSA, per germline. CDR3: CASSKTGVYNSPLHF. The CDR3 DNA is TGTGCCAGCAGCAAAACAGGGGTTTATAATTCACCCCTCCACTTT. The entire variable domain, with the rest obtained from reference TRBV7-2 and TRBJ1-6, is as follows: GAGVSQSPSNKVTEKGKDVELRCDPISGHTALYWYRQSLGQGLEFLIYFQGNSAPDKSGLPSDRFSAERTGGSVSTLTIQRTQQEDSAVYLCASSKTGVYNSPLHFGNGTRLTVT.

The chain couples TRBV14 to TRBJ2-1, with 13 nucleotides matching TRBD2. The CDR3 covers 17 residues. The ends lost 3 bases at V and 4 bases at J; junction bases unmatched: 6. Germline values: CDR1 SGHDN, CDR2 FVKESK. The CDR3 DNA sequence: TGTGCCAGCAGCCATCCCGGGACTAGCGGGAAGTACAATGAGCAGTTCTTC. Protein: CASSHPGTSGKYNEQFF.

The chain couples TRBV25-1 to TRBJ2-1; 10 bases are shared with TRBD1. Germline trimming cut 6 bases from V and 2 bases from J; bases unmatched to any gene: 7. CDR3 length equals 16 residues. CDR1 and CDR2 (germline): MGHDK, SYGVNS. CDR3 DNA: TGTGCCAGCAGAGTTGCGGGACAGGGGACCTACAATGAGCAGTTCTTC. It yields the protein CASRVAGQGTYNEQFF.

The chain carries TRBV27 and TRBJ2-7; D is ambiguous. The CDR3 spans 15 residues. V was clipped by 0 bases and J by 4 bases, with 13 bases between them. Germline lookup yields CDR1 MNHEY and CDR2 SMNVEV (reference sequence). Here the CDR3 DNA reads TGTGCCAGCAGTTTATCTATTAGTCCTCTATACGAGCAGTACTTC. This translates into CASSLSISPLYEQYF.

The chain has TRBV7-3 and TRBJ2-3; D might be TRBD2 (6 bases). The CDR3 totals 15 residues. CDR1 is SGHTA, CDR2 FQGTGA, per germline. Trimming shortened V by 2 bases and J by 2 bases, and 11 bases separated the two germline ends. The CDR3 DNA reads as TGTGCCAGCAGCTTATCTCCGGGGGACACAGATACGCAGTATTTT. It is translated as CASSLSPGDTDTQYF.

The chain carries TRBV5-1 and TRBJ2-7, with 10 bases lining up with TRBD2. V lost 5 bases and J lost 1; bases outside the gene matches: 9. This CDR3 contains 16 residues. The germline V gene encodes CDR1 SGHRS and CDR2 YFSETQ. The CDR3 loop reads CASSLSGGKGSYEQYF. CDR3 DNA: TGCGCCAGCAGTCTTAGCGGGGGGAAGGGGTCCTACGAGCAGTACTTC.

The chain uses TRBV5-4 and TRBJ2-7, with 8 bases lining up with TRBD2. CDR1 SGHNT and CDR2 YYREEE come from the germline V gene (reference sequence). The CDR3 runs to 15 residues. V lost 1 base and J lost 4; bases outside the gene matches: 7. The CDR3 DNA is TGTGCCAGCAGCTTGAAGGTAGCGGGAAGTTACGAGCAGTACTTC. Amino acid sequence: CASSLKVAGSYEQYF.